The 30 T cell receptor beta chains below all came from one sample that was sequenced in a study of T cell responses to AZD1222 COVID-19 vaccine. Method: immunoSEQ multiplex PCR; TCRdb's copy keeps in-frame clones and lacks some. The sample yields approximately 160,000 clones, 75% to 95% seen once. The sample here was peripheral blood, taken on day 0 of AZD1222 vaccination. Receptors originate from an adult in good health.

V usage is TRBV6-5 and J usage is TRBJ2-5; TRBD2 matches 14 bases. The germline CDR1 and CDR2 sequences are MNHEY and SVGAGI. CDR3 length: 16 residues. After removal of 4 bases from V and 2 bases from J, the junction contained 3 bases not matched to a gene. The CDR3 spells CASSFGLAGGQETQYF. The CDR3 DNA reads TGTGCCAGCAGTTTCGGACTAGCGGGGGGACAAGAGACCCAGTACTTC.

The sample holds one count of this clone. This chain uses TRBV2 with TRBJ1-1; D gene unclear. Germline V gives CDR1 SNHLY, CDR2 FYNNEI. Trimming pared 2 bases from V and 1 base from J, leaving 5 bases between. The CDR3 runs to 13 residues. CDR3 bases: TGTGCCAGCAGTGAACACACGAACACTGAAGCTTTCTTT. It yields the protein CASSEHTNTEAFF.

The V call is TRBV6-5, the J call TRBJ2-3; D is tentatively TRBD1 or TRBD2 (6 bases each). Germline assignment: CDR1 MNHEY and CDR2 SVGAGI. The CDR3 runs to 14 residues. V was pared by 11 bases and J by 4 bases, with 19 bases between. The CDR3 nucleotides read TGTGCCTCCCTAGGGGGGCGGGTGTCAGATACGCAGTATTTT. This translates into CASLGGRVSDTQYF.

The chain couples TRBV4-1 to TRBJ1-5; the match to TRBD1 covers 7 bases. This CDR3 comprises 14 residues. Germline lookup yields CDR1 MGHRA and CDR2 YSYEKL. Trimming cost V 3 bases and J 5 bases; bases outside gene matches: 4. The CDR3 nucleotides are TGCGCCAGCAGCCACAGGGGGGGCGATCAGCCCCAGCATTTT. Its protein product is CASSHRGGDQPQHF.

This clone was seen just once. The chain couples TRBV29-1 to TRBJ1-1; D ambiguous. V lost 4 bases to trimming and J lost 4 bases, with 10 bases between them. The CDR3 contains 12 residues. CDR1 is SQVTM, CDR2 ANQGSEA, per germline. This CDR3 is CSVVGLGTEAFF. CDR3 in DNA: TGCAGCGTTGTAGGGTTGGGCACTGAAGCTTTCTTT.

The chain carries TRBV28 and TRBJ2-7; 8 positions agree with TRBD2. Germline V lookup: CDR1 MDHEN, CDR2 SYDVKM. V trimming: 3 bases; J trimming: 2 bases; junction bases outside the gene matches: 9. The CDR3 has 16 residues. This CDR3 is CASSFRLARGTYEQYF. CDR3 in DNA: TGTGCCAGCAGTTTCCGACTAGCGAGGGGGACCTACGAGCAGTACTTC.

CDR3 loop: CATSRAGTLLGAQHF. As DNA, the CDR3 is TGTGCCACCAGCAGAGCCGGGACCCTCTTAGGGGCCCAGCATTTT. This sequence joins TRBV15 and TRBJ1-5; TRBD1 is a possible D gene (5 bases). The germline CDR1 and CDR2 sequences are LNHNV and YYDKDF (reference sequence). The CDR3 totals 15 residues. Between the trimmed V and J ends, which lost 1 base and 11 bases, there was a span of 18 bases. Full variable domain (missing parts from reference TRBV15 and TRBJ1-5): DAMVIQNPRYQVTQFGKPVTLSCSQTLNHNVMYWYQQKSSQAPKLLFHYYDKDFNNEADTPDNFQSRRPNTSFCFLDIRSPGLGDTAMYLCATSRAGTLLGAQHFGDGTRLSIL.

The V call is TRBV5-5, the J call TRBJ1-3, with D maybe TRBD1 (5 bases). This CDR3 contains 15 residues. Trimming shortened V by 4 bases and J by 1 base, and 12 bases separated the two germline ends. Germline V lookup: CDR1 SGHKS, CDR2 YYEKEE (reference sequence). CDR3 residues: CASSPGGGSGNTIYF. The CDR3 bases are TGTGCCAGCAGCCCCGGCGGGGGGTCTGGAAACACCATATATTTT.

J is TRBJ1-1 and V is TRBV28; D is unresolved. Germline V gene sequence: CDR1 MDHEN, CDR2 SYDVKM. The CDR3 spans 16 residues. V was pared by 7 bases and J by 5 bases, with 23 bases between. CDR3 sequence: CASIADELRARTEAFF. The DNA of the CDR3 is TGTGCCAGCATCGCTGACGAGTTAAGGGCGAGGACTGAAGCTTTCTTT.

The V gene is TRBV9, the J gene TRBJ2-1; 9 positions agree with TRBD2. The ends lost 4 bases at V and 8 bases at J; junction bases unmatched: 7. This CDR3 is built from 14 residues. Germline CDR1 is SGDLS and CDR2 is YYNGEE. CDR3 sequence: CASSYIGLAHEQFF. Here the CDR3 DNA reads TGTGCCAGCAGCTACATTGGACTAGCGCATGAGCAGTTCTTC.

This chain uses TRBV5-1 with TRBJ2-7; 11 nucleotides agree with TRBD2. The CDR3 is 16 residues long. In germline, CDR1 is SGHRS, CDR2 YFSETQ. The V and J ends lost 3 bases and 0 bases, in that order; junction bases with no gene match: 5. CDR3 residues: CASSSRLAGGSYEQYF. The CDR3 region has the DNA TGCGCCAGCAGCTCGCGCCTAGCGGGGGGCTCCTACGAGCAGTACTTC.

The chain has TRBV7-9 and TRBJ2-3; D is uncertain. Germline V gene sequence: CDR1 SEHNR, CDR2 FQNEAQ (reference sequence). The CDR3 runs 12 residues. V shed 3 bases and J shed 6 bases, with 7 bases lying between them. The CDR3 region is CASSFGRDTQYF. CDR3 in DNA: TGTGCCAGCAGCTTCGGCAGGGATACGCAGTATTTT.

The chain combines TRBV19 with TRBJ1-1; D uncertain. Between the trimmed V and J ends, which lost 4 bases and 5 bases, there was a span of 11 bases. CDR1 and CDR2 (germline): LNHDA, SQIVND (reference sequence). The CDR3 consists of 13 residues. CDR3 sequence reads: CASSTHPGTEAFF. CDR3 nucleotides: TGTGCCAGTAGTACCCATCCCGGTACTGAAGCTTTCTTT.

CDR3 DNA sequence: TGTGCCAGCAGCTCACAAGCCCATACGCAGTATTTT. Protein product: CASSSQAHTQYF. V usage is TRBV7-6 and J usage is TRBJ2-3; D is unclear. V was trimmed by 4 bases and J by 7 bases, leaving 9 bases between them. This CDR3 has 12 amino acids. The germline V gene encodes CDR1 SGHVS and CDR2 FNYEAQ.

The V and J genes are TRBV4-3 and TRBJ2-3; the match to TRBD2 covers 7 bases. Per germline, CDR1 LGHNA and CDR2 YSLEER. V gave up 0 bases and J gave up 10 bases; unmatched junction bases: 4. The CDR3 loop spans 13 amino acids. The CDR3 protein is CASSQDERGAQYF. CDR3 in DNA: TGCGCCAGCAGCCAAGATGAACGGGGGGCGCAGTATTTT.

The chain employs TRBV19 and TRBJ2-1; tentatively, D is TRBD1 (6 bases). The V and J ends lost 1 base and 8 bases respectively, with 15 bases between them. Germline CDR1 reads LNHDA; CDR2 reads SQIVND (reference sequence). The CDR3 sequence is 15 residues long. The DNA of the CDR3 is TGTGCCAGTAGTATAGGGGCCAGGGGAATGGATGAGCAGTTCTTC. Amino acids: CASSIGARGMDEQFF.

The V gene is TRBV5-4, the J gene TRBJ1-1, with D possibly TRBD1 on 5 matching bases. The CDR3 spans 15 residues. The germline CDR1 and CDR2 sequences are SGHNT and YYREEE (reference sequence). V was cut by 7 bases and J by 3 bases, with 19 bases left in between. CDR3 DNA sequence: TGTGCCAGCTTCCCCAGGGCCACGGGTCACACTGAAGCTTTCTTT. This sequence encodes CASFPRATGHTEAFF.

This chain connects TRBV27 to TRBJ1-6, with D uncertain. The CDR3 consists of 13 residues. V lost 2 bases and J 8 bases, leaving 7 bases between the germline ends. Germline CDR1 reads MNHEY; CDR2 reads SMNVEV (reference sequence). CDR3 residues: CASSLREHSPLHF. The CDR3 DNA is TGTGCCAGCAGTTTAAGGGAACATTCACCCCTCCACTTT.

The chain carries TRBV7-3 and TRBJ1-2; D is perhaps TRBD1 (5 bases). Germline V gene sequence: CDR1 SGHTA, CDR2 FQGTGA. The CDR3 spans 12 residues. Trimming shortened V by 4 bases and J by 5 bases, and 8 bases separated the two germline ends. As DNA, the CDR3 is TGTGCCAGCAGCTCCACAGGATATGGCTACACCTTC. Protein: CASSSTGYGYTF.

This sequence joins TRBV2 and TRBJ2-7; 13 bases align to TRBD2. V dropped 6 bases and J dropped 4; count of bases not matched to a gene: 9. CDR3 size: 16 residues. Germline V CDR1 and CDR2: SNHLY, FYNNEI. As DNA, the CDR3 is TGTGCCAGCAGGGCAGGCACTAGCGGGGGGGCTTACGAGCAGTACTTC. Translating it yields CASRAGTSGGAYEQYF.

V gene TRBV28 combines with J gene TRBJ1-5; D is ambiguous. The CDR3 covers 15 residues. Germline values: CDR1 MDHEN, CDR2 SYDVKM. With 5 bases removed from V and 6 bases from J, the gap between germline ends came to 17 bases. CDR3 region: CASSPKTLVLQPQHF. The CDR3 nucleotides are TGTGCCAGCAGTCCAAAGACCCTCGTGCTTCAGCCCCAGCATTTT. Filled out from reference TRBV28 and TRBJ1-5, the complete variable domain reads DVKVTQSSRYLVKRTGEKVFLECVQDMDHENMFWYRQDPGLGLRLIYFSYDVKMKEKGDIPEGYSVSREKKERFSLILESASTNQTSMYLCASSPKTLVLQPQHFGDGTRLSIL.

V usage is TRBV4-1 and J usage is TRBJ1-4; TRBD1 is a possible D gene (5 bases). The V and J ends lost 4 bases and 7 bases respectively, with 19 bases between them. This CDR3 spans 16 amino acids. Germline V gene lookup returns CDR1 MGHRA and CDR2 YSYEKL. The CDR3 sequence: CASSLFAGGKGEKLFF. The CDR3 DNA sequence: TGCGCCAGCAGCCTCTTCGCCGGGGGTAAGGGTGAAAAACTGTTTTTT.

This chain joins TRBV27 and TRBJ1-6; 7 nucleotides line up with TRBD1. The CDR3 has 20 amino acids. Trimming removed 9 bases from V and 5 bases from J; junction bases left unmatched: 25. Germline V gene lookup returns CDR1 MNHEY and CDR2 SMNVEV (reference sequence). Written as DNA, the CDR3 is TGTGCCAGTGCCACCCTCGGGGGAGGGGGCGCATTCGGGGATAATTCACCCCTCCACTTT. Protein product: CASATLGGGGAFGDNSPLHF.

The V gene is TRBV5-1, the J gene TRBJ1-2, with TRBD1 as a possible D gene (6 bases). The CDR3 spans 13 residues. Deletions cut 0 bases from V and 8 bases from J, with 11 bases between. CDR1 and CDR2 from the germline V gene are SGHRS and YFSETQ. CDR3 sequence: CASSLGQDAGYTF. CDR3 DNA sequence: TGCGCCAGCAGCTTGGGACAGGACGCCGGCTACACCTTC.

CDR3 DNA: TGTGCCAGCAGGGACTGGGACAGGGGAGCGCATGGCTACACCTTC. Protein product: CASRDWDRGAHGYTF. This rearrangement joins TRBV5-6 to TRBJ1-2; TRBD1 matches at 10 bases. Germline assignment: CDR1 SGHDT and CDR2 YYEEEE. The length of the CDR3 is 15 residues. Unmatched junction bases numbered 10, after V lost 5 bases and J lost 6 bases.

This clone has a handful of counts. The rearrangement links TRBV10-1 to TRBJ1-1; no definite D call. V was shortened by 4 bases and J by 3 bases, with 9 bases between the two germline ends. CDR1 WNHNN and CDR2 SYGVQD come from the germline V gene (reference sequence). The CDR3 is 13 residues long. The CDR3 loop reads CASSAGLYTEAFF. The CDR3 nucleotides read TGCGCCAGCAGTGCAGGTCTGTACACTGAAGCTTTCTTT.

In DNA form, the CDR3 reads TGTGCCAGCAGTCAACAGGGGTCCACAGATACGCAGTATTTT. Translated: CASSQQGSTDTQYF. This chain uses TRBV7-8 with TRBJ2-3; 7 nucleotides line up with TRBD1. Trimming removed 6 bases from V and 2 bases from J; junction bases left unmatched: 5. The germline V gene encodes CDR1 SGHVS and CDR2 FQNEAQ. The CDR3 is 14 amino acids.

V gene TRBV6-5 combines with J gene TRBJ1-1; 9 nucleotides agree with TRBD1. Germline CDR1 MNHEY, CDR2 SVGAGI. CDR3 length: 15 amino acids. V lost 5 bases, J lost 1 base, and 5 bases stayed unmatched. CDR3 region: CASSSPGQGNTEAFF. The DNA for the CDR3 is TGTGCCAGCAGTAGTCCGGGACAGGGGAACACTGAAGCTTTCTTT.

The chain links TRBV27 to TRBJ2-1; 16 positions match TRBD2. This CDR3 region has 19 residues. J was trimmed by 0 bases and V by 6 bases; bases with no gene match: 8. Germline V gives CDR1 MNHEY, CDR2 SMNVEV (reference sequence). The CDR3 nucleotides are TGTGCCAGCAGAGGGCCGGGACTAGCGGGGGGGAGCTCCTACAATGAGCAGTTCTTC. Amino acids: CASRGPGLAGGSSYNEQFF.

This clone appeared once. The rearrangement uses TRBV5-1 and TRBJ1-4, with a tentative D call TRBD1 (5 bases). The CDR3 is 15 amino acids. Trimming stripped 1 base from V and 1 base from J, with 8 bases between. Looked up from germline, CDR1 is SGHRS and CDR2 is YFSETQ. The chain's CDR3 is CASSLNRGTNEKLFF. DNA for the CDR3: TGCGCCAGCAGCTTGAATAGGGGAACTAATGAAAAACTGTTTTTT.